This TCR beta chain was sequenced during a study of CXCR3-negative and CXCR3-positive naive CD8 T cells. Study-wide context: Sequencing yielded 150 million or so TRB reads, roughly 1.5 +/- 0.3 million per library. General study points: Memory CD8+ cells showed much lower diversity, while both naive subsets were comparably high. For CXCR3-positive naive cells, TRB CDR3s were more hydrophobic than those of CXCR3-negative naive cells.

A CD45RO-CCR7+CD27+CD95- profile was what naive CD8+ T cells displayed. The CDR3 length is 16 residues. Looked up from germline, CDR1 is MNHEY and CDR2 is SMNVEV (reference sequence). Carrying UMI labels, the TRB cDNA libraries were prepared through 5' RACE. TCRdb re-called the 5' RACE reads and shows each CDR3 protein once, DNA omitted. The sample includes about 150,000 distinct CDR3 sequences. A remark on this clonotype: What it binds is not known.

This rearrangement joins TRBV27 to TRBJ2-3; TCRdb selects TRBD2, and the lack of DNA leaves this call unchecked. The TCR comes from a human donor in good health. Some clones in this sample may be carry-over from other donors' samples. The material sequenced was naive CXCR3+ CD8+ T cells from blood. Indicated subset: CD45RO-CCR7+CD27+CD95- naive CD8+ T cells expressing CXCR3 (TNR3+). The CDR3 is CASSPEREGLGDTQYF.